Ten or more counts support the clone carrying this TCR beta chain. This sample is part of a study of HIV-infected children after antiretroviral therapy interruption. Study context: Interruption-arm sampling covered weeks 0, 12, interruption end (24 or 48), and about 3 years post-study.

RNA-based 3' RACE libraries used unique molecular identifiers. From the 3' RACE reads, TCRdb called clonotypes with MiXCR, one entry per CDR3 protein. The repertoire includes more than 75,000 distinct CDR3 sequences, about 7% of them detected once, and more than 0.95% sits in the top ten. Treatment given: PENTA 11 planned treatment interruption arm or continuous ART arm. Naive CD4+ CD45RA+ CD45RO- T cells were FACS-sorted from thawed PBMCs. Germline assignment: CDR1 SNHLY and CDR2 FYNNEI. V lost 3 bases, J lost 4 bases, and 12 bases lay in between. CDR3 length: 14 residues. The rearrangement uses TRBV2 and TRBJ2-5, with D perhaps matching TRBD2 (5 bases). The TCR sequence derives from a pool of human donors with HIV. The sample in question was CD45RA+ CD4+ T cells from PBMCs, pooled from several time points, obtained from a donor given antiretroviral therapy, either interrupted or continuous. Described subset: naive CD4+ CD45RA+ CD45RO- T cells. CDR3 nucleotides: TGTGCCAGCAGTGATTTTGCTCGGGGAGAGACCCAGTACTTC. Translated: CASSDFARGETQYF.